A selection of T cell receptor beta chains follows, all from one sample in a study of blood T cell repertoires in COVID-19. Profiling relied on immunoSEQ multiplex PCR, and the TCRdb table lists in-frame clones only, not all of them. This sample carries fewer than 350,000 clones, roughly 85% of them seen once, and the ten largest clones take about 2.5%. Sequenced sample: PBMCs or T cells enriched from blood (not recorded which). These receptors were collected from a woman aged 45-59 years who had recovered from COVID-19. Both conserved end residues are part of each CDR3. D genes are given only for firm matches. Only part of the rows carry a size: once, few, many, or a class if the clone is expanded.

V gene	J gene	D gene	clone size	CDR3 DNA	CDR3 protein
TRBV24-1	TRBJ2-7	-	-	TGTGCCACCAGTGAGCCCCCCGGGACACGTACCTACGAGCAGTACTTC	CATSEPPGTRTYEQYF
TRBV6-1	TRBJ2-7	-	-	TGTGCCAGCAGTGAGACCGGGGGGCTCAACTACGAGCAGTACTTC	CASSETGGLNYEQYF
TRBV7-9	TRBJ2-7	-	-	TGTGCCAGCTCCGGGAGCTCCTACGAGCAGTACTTC	CASSGSSYEQYF
TRBV6-5	TRBJ2-3	TRBD2	once	TGTGCCAGCAGGCCCCTGGCGGGAGGCGTAGATACGCAGTATTTT	CASRPLAGGVDTQYF
TRBV27	TRBJ1-5	-	-	TGTGCCAGCAGCGGACAGCGAAATCAGCCCCAGCATTTT	CASSGQRNQPQHF
TRBV7-9	TRBJ1-3	TRBD1	-	TGTGCCAGCGGACCGGACAGGACCTCTGGAAACACCATATATTTT	CASGPDRTSGNTIYF
TRBV18	TRBJ2-3	-	-	TGTGCCAGCTCACGTGGCGGCGGCCCAATTAGCACAGATACGCAGTATTTT	CASSRGGGPISTDTQYF
TRBV5-1	TRBJ1-2	TRBD1	once	TGCGCCAGCAGCTGGGATCCGGGACAGAACTATGGCTACACCTTC	CASSWDPGQNYGYTF
TRBV3-1/TRBV3-2	TRBJ2-3	-	-	TGTGCCAGCAGCCCTGGTTCGGGGTACGGCACAGATACGCAGTATTTT	CASSPGSGYGTDTQYF
TRBV16	TRBJ1-2	-	-	TGTGCCAGCAGCCTAAATCCAGACTATGGCTACACCTTC	CASSLNPDYGYTF
TRBV5-4	TRBJ2-7	-	-	TGTGCCAGCAGCTTCCTTCAAGACTACGACTACGAGCAGTACTTC	CASSFLQDYDYEQYF
TRBV5-1	TRBJ1-2	-	few	TGCGCCAGCAGCTTTAGTACTCTGGTTAACTATGGCTACACCTTC	CASSFSTLVNYGYTF
TRBV18	TRBJ2-7	TRBD2	-	TGTGCCAGCTCACCGGCGGGAGGATACTCCGAGCAGTACTTC	CASSPAGGYSEQYF
TRBV30	TRBJ1-5	-	-	TGTGCCTGGAGTCCCGGTTATAGCAATCAGCCCCAGCATTTT	CAWSPGYSNQPQHF
TRBV15	TRBJ1-5	TRBD1	-	TGTGCCACCAGCAGAGGGGGACAGGGGAGCAGCAATCAGCCCCAGCATTTT	CATSRGGQGSSNQPQHF
TRBV12-3/TRBV12-4	TRBJ1-5	-	few	TGTGCCAGCAGTTTCGAGGGTCAGCCCCAGCATTTT	CASSFEGQPQHF
TRBV19	TRBJ1-4	-	-	TGTGCCAGTAGCCCCTCGACAGTACCAAATGAAAAACTGTTTTTT	CASSPSTVPNEKLFF
TRBV15	TRBJ1-1	TRBD1	-	TGTGCCACCAGCAGAGATTTCCGGACAGGGGCTGAAGCTTTCTTT	CATSRDFRTGAEAFF
TRBV11-2	TRBJ1-2	TRBD1	-	TGTGCCAGCGGTACGACAGGGGTCTATGGCTACACCTTC	CASGTTGVYGYTF
TRBV7-9	TRBJ2-7	-	once	TGTGCCAGCAATTCAGGAGGGAGAGTGTACGAGCAGTACTTC	CASNSGGRVYEQYF
TRBV18	TRBJ1-6	-	-	TGTGCCAGCTCACCACGTGGGCGGGAGAATTCACCCCTCCACTTT	CASSPRGRENSPLHF
TRBV4-3	TRBJ1-1	-	-	TGCGCCAGCAGCCAAGATAAGGACAGAGAAGCTTTCTTT	CASSQDKDREAFF
TRBV28	TRBJ1-6	TRBD1	-	TGTGCCAGCAGTGACAGGGCTCTGAATTCACCCCTCCACTTT	CASSDRALNSPLHF
TRBV4-2	TRBJ1-1	TRBD1	few	TGTGCCAGCAAACAGGGACAGGGGGACAACACTGAAGCTTTCTTT	CASKQGQGDNTEAFF
TRBV30	TRBJ1-2	-	-	TGTGCCTGGGGACAGTTGATTCAGAGCTACACCTTC	CAWGQLIQSYTF
TRBV15	TRBJ1-4	-	-	TGTGCCACCAGCAGAGATGGGGGGGCTCGTGAAAAACTGTTTTTT	CATSRDGGAREKLFF
TRBV19	TRBJ1-1	-	-	TGTGCCAGTAGTATGTGGGCAGGGGCTGAAGCTTTCTTT	CASSMWAGAEAFF
TRBV5-4	TRBJ1-5	-	-	TGTGCCAGCAGCTTGGGGGGGCAACAGCCCCAGCATTTT	CASSLGGQQPQHF
TRBV14	TRBJ1-4	-	-	TGTGCCAGCAGCCAAGACAGGCAGCTCGGTGAAAAACTGTTTTTT	CASSQDRQLGEKLFF
TRBV18	TRBJ1-1	TRBD1	-	TGTGCCAGCTCACAGGACAGGGCGAACACTGAAGCTTTCTTT	CASSQDRANTEAFF
TRBV6-5	TRBJ1-5	-	-	TGTGCCAGCAGCCGCGGCCGGGGGAGCAATCAGCCCCAGCATTTT	CASSRGRGSNQPQHF
TRBV19	TRBJ1-1	TRBD1	-	TGTGCCAGTAGTCCGGGACAGGGAATCATTGAAGCTTTCTTT	CASSPGQGIIEAFF
TRBV9	TRBJ2-3	-	-	TGTGCCAGCAGCCCTGGGGCCGGGACTCCCACAGATACGCAGTATTTT	CASSPGAGTPTDTQYF
TRBV7-9	TRBJ2-7	TRBD2	-	TGTGCCAGCAGCTTAAGTAGCGGGGGCCGTTACGAGCAGTACTTC	CASSLSSGGRYEQYF
TRBV29-1	TRBJ1-2	TRBD1	-	TGCAGCGTGGACCGGGACAGGGGATATGGCTACACCTTC	CSVDRDRGYGYTF
TRBV10-3	TRBJ2-3	TRBD2	-	TGTGCCACCCCAATAGCGGGGGGCACAGATACGCAGTATTTT	CATPIAGGTDTQYF
TRBV6-2/TRBV6-3	TRBJ1-5	-	once	TGTGCCAGCAGCTCCGGGTGGCCCCAGCATTTT	CASSSGWPQHF
TRBV2	TRBJ2-1	TRBD2	-	TGTGCCAGCAGGCGACTAGCGGGAGATCCAGGGTCCTACAATGAGCAGTTCTTC	CASRRLAGDPGSYNEQFF
TRBV6-5	TRBJ1-1	TRBD1	-	TGTGCCAGCAGATATCCGGGACAGGGGTACGCTTTCTTT	CASRYPGQGYAFF
TRBV7-9	TRBJ2-2	-	many	TGTGCCAGCAGCTTAAATAGAAACTCGAACACCGGGGAGCTGTTTTTT	CASSLNRNSNTGELFF
TRBV3-1/TRBV3-2	TRBJ1-1	TRBD1	many	TGTGCCAGCAGCCCCCCGGACAGGGGGCCTGAAGCTTTCTTT	CASSPPDRGPEAFF
TRBV11-2	TRBJ2-7	-	-	TGTGCCAGCAGCTTAAACTCCGATTACGAGCAGTACTTC	CASSLNSDYEQYF
TRBV7-9	TRBJ2-1	TRBD2	once	TGTGCCAGCAGCTTAGAGAGGCTAGCGGGGGCGATTGAGCAGTTCTTC	CASSLERLAGAIEQFF
TRBV30	TRBJ1-6	-	-	TGTGCCTGGATACCCCTGAGATCGGGGTCACCCCTCCACTTT	CAWIPLRSGSPLHF
TRBV21-1	TRBJ1-5	-	-	TGTGCCAGCACCCAGGGGAATCAGCCCCAGCATTTT	CASTQGNQPQHF
TRBV19	TRBJ2-2	TRBD2	few	TGTGCCAGTAATGATCTAGCGGACACCGGGGAGCTGTTTTTT	CASNDLADTGELFF
TRBV28	TRBJ2-1	TRBD1	-	TGTGCCAGCAGAAGGGAGACAGGGAGCAATGAGCAGTTCTTC	CASRRETGSNEQFF
TRBV10-2	TRBJ2-5	-	-	TGCGCCAGCAGTGTCAACGGAGACCAAGAGACCCAGTACTTC	CASSVNGDQETQYF
TRBV5-1	TRBJ2-7	-	-	TGCGCCAGCAGCTTGATGGCTAGCACCTACGAGCAGTACTTC	CASSLMASTYEQYF
TRBV19	TRBJ2-1	TRBD2	once	TGTGCCAGTAGCCTGGAGGGACTAGCGGGAGGCCCCTACAATGAGCAGTTCTTC	CASSLEGLAGGPYNEQFF
TRBV3-1/TRBV3-2	TRBJ1-6	TRBD1	-	TGTGCCAGCAGCCCTCGGCCAGGGGGAAAGGTCTATAATTCACCCCTCCACTTT	CASSPRPGGKVYNSPLHF
TRBV7-2	TRBJ1-4	-	-	TGTGCCAGCAGCCTGCGACAGTCAACTAATGAAAAACTGTTTTTT	CASSLRQSTNEKLFF
TRBV5-1	TRBJ2-1	-	-	TGCGCCAGCAGCCCCATGGGCGGGGCCCACAATGAGCAGTTCTTC	CASSPMGGAHNEQFF
TRBV4-3	TRBJ1-2	TRBD1	-	TGCGCCAGCAGCCTGTCCGGGACAGGGGGCTATGGCTACACCTTC	CASSLSGTGGYGYTF
TRBV30	TRBJ1-5	-	-	TGTGCCTGGAGTGTTCGGAATCAGCCCCAGCATTTT	CAWSVRNQPQHF
TRBV11-2	TRBJ1-6	-	-	TGTGCCAGCAGCTTAGACCAGGGCGATTCACCCCTCCACTTT	CASSLDQGDSPLHF
TRBV5-1	TRBJ2-2	TRBD1	-	TGCGCCAGCAGCCCCGGGACAGGGGCTGCCAACACCGGGGAGCTGTTTTTT	CASSPGTGAANTGELFF
TRBV27	TRBJ1-1	-	-	TGTGCCAGCAGTTTAGGGGGGGCTGCCACTGAAGCTTTCTTT	CASSLGGAATEAFF
TRBV19	TRBJ1-6	TRBD1	-	TGTGCCAGTAGTAATATCGGGACAGGGTGGGGAAATAATTCACCCCTCCACTTT	CASSNIGTGWGNNSPLHF